Listed here are 6 T cell receptor beta chains from one sample, sequenced in a study of regulatory T cells in long-lasting Graves disease. HTBI primers from iRepertoire and Arm-PCR of CDR3 regions yielded the TCR beta libraries. TCRdb reanalysed the multiplex PCR reads using MiXCR and keeps one entry per CDR3 protein. The sample holds a few hundred thousand distinct CDR3 sequences, 14% seen once. Documented time point: newly diagnosed GD, antithyroid drugs for less than 3 months. After RNA was extracted from PBMCs, the TCR library was made from it. These records were also assigned to another study, of T cells in Graves' hyperthyroidism and ophthalmopathy.

The sequencing here drew on peripheral blood mononuclear cells (PBMCs), taken at new diagnosis, from a patient treated with antithyroid drugs. Every receptor here comes from a woman between 45 and 65 years old with Graves disease.

This chain uses TRBV24-1 with TRBJ2-3; 7 bases fit TRBD1. Germline CDR1 KGHDR, CDR2 SFDVKD. Trimming took 3 bases from V and 2 from J; bases not matched to a gene: 10. The CDR3 loop spans 17 amino acids. CDR3 DNA: TGTGCCACCAGTGATCCCCGGACAGGATATTACACAGATACGCAGTATTTT. This sequence encodes CATSDPRTGYYTDTQYF.

The sample holds many counts of this clonotype. The V and J genes are TRBV27 and TRBJ1-3; no reliable D call. CDR1 is MNHEY and CDR2 is SMNVEV in the germline V gene (reference sequence). Between the trimmed V and J ends, which lost 6 bases and 0 bases, there was a span of 21 bases. There are 18 residues in the CDR3. CDR3 region: CASSITDQNRYSGNTIYF. The DNA of the CDR3 is TGTGCCAGCAGCATAACAGATCAGAATAGATACTCTGGAAACACCATATATTTT.

The chain is built from TRBV20-1 and TRBJ2-1; D perhaps matches TRBD2 (6 bases). V was cut by 5 bases and J by 0 bases, with 11 bases left in between. Looked up from germline, CDR1 is DFQATT and CDR2 is SNEGSKA (reference sequence). The CDR3 totals 14 residues. Written as DNA, the CDR3 is TGCAGTGCTGGGGACTGGGCCTCCTACAATGAGCAGTTCTTC. Its translation: CSAGDWASYNEQFF.

This clonotype appeared many times. This sequence joins TRBV11-2 and TRBJ2-5, with D possibly TRBD1 on 6 matching bases. The CDR3 has 13 amino acids. Trimming removed 2 bases from V and 3 bases from J, with 7 bases in between. Germline values: CDR1 SGHAT, CDR2 FQNNGV. CDR3 DNA sequence: TGTGCCAGCAGCTTATGGACAGAAGAGACCCAGTACTTC. Translating it yields CASSLWTEETQYF.

The chain combines TRBV6-5 with TRBJ2-5; D call uncertain. The V end was cut by 0 bases, the J end by 1 base, with 24 bases between. This CDR3 has 20 residues. Per germline, CDR1 MNHEY and CDR2 SVGAGI. CDR3 sequence (DNA): TGTGCCAGCAGTTACTCGGATCATGGGGTTTACATGCGGACCCAAGAGACCCAGTACTTC. Its protein product is CASSYSDHGVYMRTQETQYF.

This clonotype appeared many times. The rearrangement uses TRBV6-2 or TRBV6-3 and TRBJ2-7; 8 bases agree with TRBD1. Trimming removed 6 bases from V and 4 bases from J; junction bases left unmatched: 8. The length of the CDR3 is 14 residues. Germline V gene data show CDR1 as MNHEY and CDR2 as SVGEGT. Here the CDR3 DNA reads TGTGCCAGCAGAGGACAGGGAAGGGGTTACGAGCAGTACTTC. It specifies CASRGQGRGYEQYF.